This section outlines one TCR beta chain sequence together with its context. The data are from a study of blood T cell repertoires in COVID-19. Study at large: COVID-19 samples from acute and convalescent phases originated in the United States, Italy and Spain.

As originally analysed: The authors estimated nucleated cell counts from reference gene primer amplification. Sequencing used immunoSEQ multiplex PCR; TCRdb keeps in-frame clones, though not all of them. The V and J calls and the clone size are those of that table, but D and trimming were determined from the DNA. The sample yields about 110,000 clones, 65% to 80% seen once. Unmatched junction bases numbered 12, after V lost 8 bases and J lost 6 bases. The CDR3 covers 14 residues. Germline values: CDR1 LNHDA, CDR2 SQIVND (reference sequence). This clonotype was obtained from a man between 65 and 85 years old with active or convalescent COVID-19. The sample consisted of peripheral blood. V is TRBV19 and J is TRBJ1-1, with TRBD1 matching 7 bases. The chain's CDR3 is CASSYRQGSAEAFF. As DNA, the CDR3 is TGTGCCAGTTCATATAGACAGGGATCGGCTGAAGCTTTCTTT.